The 28 T cell receptor beta chains in this list originate from one sample, sequenced in a study of CD8 T cells in Susac syndrome. RNA was extracted with the RNeasy kit, and a quantity of roughly 0.5 to 1 ug was reverse transcribed using random hexamers. TCRdb used MiXCR to reprocess the immunoSEQ multiplex PCR reads, holding one entry per CDR3 protein. The repertoire includes roughly 190,000 distinct CDR3 sequences, roughly 95% of them detected once, and around 0.092% sits in the top ten. Specimen: CD4+ T cells from PBMCs. The receptors stem from a human donor with Susac syndrome.

This rearrangement joins TRBV6-6 to TRBJ1-4; D remains ambiguous. Germline V gene sequence: CDR1 MNHNY, CDR2 SVGAGI (reference sequence). The CDR3 sequence is 13 residues long. Trimming shortened V by 4 bases and J by 5 bases, and 8 bases separated the two germline ends. The CDR3 nucleotides are TGTGCCAGCAGTTTCGGGTCGAATGAAAAACTGTTTTTT. This encodes CASSFGSNEKLFF.

The rearrangement links TRBV29-1 to TRBJ2-5; D is possibly TRBD2 (5 bases). CDR3 length: 13 residues. CDR1 SQVTM and CDR2 ANQGSEA come from the germline V gene. V was shortened by 2 bases and J by 4 bases, with 11 bases between the two germline ends. This CDR3 reads CSVEHEGGETQYF. In DNA, the CDR3 is TGCAGCGTTGAACACGAAGGAGGAGAGACCCAGTACTTC. The whole variable domain, remainder taken from reference TRBV29-1 and TRBJ2-5, is SAVISQKPSRDICQRGTSLTIQCQVDSQVTMMFWYRQQPGQSLTLIATANQGSEATYESGFVIDKFPISRPNLTFSTLTVSNMSPEDSSIYLCSVEHEGGETQYFGPGTRLLVL.

The chain recombines TRBV30 with TRBJ2-7; tentatively, D is TRBD2 (6 bases). The germline V and J ends were trimmed by 0 bases and 3 bases, with 12 bases remaining between them. The CDR3 has 14 amino acids. CDR1 and CDR2 from the germline V gene are GTSNPN and SVGIG (reference sequence). In DNA form, the CDR3 reads TGTGCCTGGAGTGTATGGCGGGGTGACTACGAGCAGTACTTC. As protein: CAWSVWRGDYEQYF.

V is TRBV5-1 and J is TRBJ2-5, with D possibly matching TRBD1 (5 bases). Germline assignment: CDR1 SGHRS and CDR2 YFSETQ. Trimming cost V 0 bases and J 5 bases, with 11 bases left between them. The CDR3 runs to 14 residues. Here the CDR3 reads CASSLGQGRETQYF. In DNA form, the CDR3 reads TGCGCCAGCAGCTTGGGCCAGGGAAGGGAGACCCAGTACTTC.

The chain carries TRBV5-4 and TRBJ2-1; 14 bases align to TRBD2. Looked up from germline, CDR1 is SGHNT and CDR2 is YYREEE (reference sequence). There are 15 residues in the CDR3. V trimming: 4 bases; J trimming: 9 bases; junction bases outside the gene matches: 6. CDR3 region: CASSTGLAGAGEQFF. The CDR3 DNA sequence: TGTGCCAGCAGCACGGGACTAGCGGGGGCGGGTGAGCAGTTCTTC.

The V gene is TRBV7-8, the J gene TRBJ2-6; D unresolved. V was cut by 4 bases and J by 0 bases, with 10 bases left in between. The CDR3 loop spans 16 amino acids. The germline V gene encodes CDR1 SGHVS and CDR2 FQNEAQ. The CDR3 DNA follows: TGTGCCAGCAGCTCCACTGGCCTCTCTGGGGCCAACGTCCTGACTTTC. Residues: CASSSTGLSGANVLTF.

The chain has TRBV24-1 and TRBJ2-1, with D possibly being TRBD2 (5 bases). Germline CDR1 and CDR2: KGHDR and SFDVKD. Trimming removed 5 bases from V and 1 base from J, with 11 bases in between. The CDR3 loop spans 15 amino acids. Here the CDR3 reads CATSGGQESYNEQFF. CDR3 DNA sequence: TGTGCCACCAGTGGCGGGCAGGAATCCTACAATGAGCAGTTCTTC.

CDR3 in amino acids: CASSRPGGEFYEQYF. The CDR3 nucleotides are TGTGCCAGCAGCCGCCCCGGGGGCGAATTCTACGAGCAGTACTTC. This sequence joins TRBV4-2 and TRBJ2-7; D tentatively fits TRBD1 or TRBD2 (6 bases each). This CDR3 contains 15 residues. The V gene lost 4 bases and the J gene lost 3 bases, with 16 bases spanning the gap. Per the germline V gene, CDR1 is LGHNA and CDR2 is YNFKEQ.

The chain has TRBV4-1 and TRBJ1-2; 9 bases map to TRBD1. V was clipped by 0 bases and J by 8 bases; unmatched bases: 4. The CDR3 runs to 14 residues. The germline V gene encodes CDR1 MGHRA and CDR2 YSYEKL. CDR3 in DNA: TGCGCCAGCAGCCAAGAAGGGACAGGGTTGGGCTACACCTTC. It specifies CASSQEGTGLGYTF.

CDR3 residues: CATSEPGTGGEQFF. CDR3 bases: TGTGCCACCAGTGAGCCCGGGACAGGGGGTGAGCAGTTCTTC. V and J are TRBV24-1 and TRBJ2-1, with 11 bases aligning to TRBD1. The CDR3 spans 14 residues. V lost 4 bases, J lost 9 bases, and 4 bases stayed unmatched. Germline CDR1 reads KGHDR; CDR2 reads SFDVKD.

This chain connects TRBV30 to TRBJ2-1; 9 bases match TRBD2. CDR1 is GTSNPN, CDR2 SVGIG, per germline (reference sequence). The CDR3 is 14 residues long. Trimming removed 4 bases from V and 9 bases from J; junction bases left unmatched: 10. CDR3 residues: CAWTKGLARGEQFF. Here the CDR3 DNA reads TGTGCCTGGACCAAGGGACTAGCAAGAGGTGAGCAGTTCTTC. Based on the CDR3 plus reference TRBV30 and TRBJ2-1, the full variable domain is SQTIHQWPATLVQPVGSPLSLECTVEGTSNPNLYWYRQAAGRGLQLLFYSVGIGQISSEVPQNLSASRPQDRQFILSSKKLLLSDSGFYLCAWTKGLARGEQFFGPGTRLTVL.

V is TRBV20-1 and J is TRBJ1-1, with TRBD1 matching over 8 bases. V was clipped by 3 bases and J by 10 bases; unmatched bases: 7. CDR3 length: 12 amino acids. Germline V lookup: CDR1 DFQATT, CDR2 SNEGSKA (reference sequence). CDR3 protein: CSASHPDRAAFF. CDR3 coding DNA: TGCAGTGCTAGTCACCCGGACAGGGCAGCTTTCTTT.

Points on this clonotype: Its ends do not fully match the called genes, so a read error is possible. This sequence joins TRBV11-2 and TRBJ2-3; D gene unclear. There are 12 residues in the CDR3. Germline-derived CDR1 and CDR2 are SGHAT and FQNNGV. As DNA, the CDR3 is TGTGCCAGCAGCTTAGTGACGGGCAGTCGACATTTT. Amino acids: CASSLVTGSRHF. The variable domain in full, completed from reference TRBV11-2 and TRBJ2-3, reads EAGVAQSPRYKIIEKRQSVAFWCNPISGHATLYWYQQILGQGPKLLIQFQNNGVVDDSQLPKDRFSAERLKGVDSTLKIQPAKLEDSAVYLCASSLVTGSRHFGPGTRLTVL.

The count of this clonotype is one. J is TRBJ2-5 and V is TRBV5-1; 12 bases are shared with TRBD2. The CDR3 has 18 residues. Unmatched junction bases numbered 10, after V lost 0 bases and J lost 4 bases. Germline CDR1 is SGHRS and CDR2 is YFSETQ. As DNA, the CDR3 is TGCGCCAGCAGCTTGGTCCTAGCGGGGGGGCCAGCCCTAGAGACCCAGTACTTC. This gives the protein CASSLVLAGGPALETQYF.

This clonotype has a single count. This chain uses TRBV20-1 with TRBJ1-1; TRBD1 matches 9 bases. The CDR3 covers 13 residues. The germline gives CDR1 DFQATT, CDR2 SNEGSKA (reference sequence). V shed 3 bases and J 8 bases; nucleotides not matched to a gene: 7. The CDR3 DNA reads as TGCAGTGCTAGCCGCCGGGACAGGGCCGAAGCTTTCTTT. It yields the protein CSASRRDRAEAFF.

The rearrangement links TRBV14 to TRBJ2-3, with D possibly called TRBD1 or TRBD2 (5 bases each). This CDR3 spans 13 amino acids. The V gene lost 0 bases and the J gene lost 14 bases, with 15 bases spanning the gap. Germline V gene sequence: CDR1 SGHDN, CDR2 FVKESK. The chain's CDR3 is CASSQDIGTRRYF. CDR3 bases: TGTGCCAGCAGCCAAGATATCGGGACGAGAAGGTATTTT.

This rearrangement joins TRBV20-1 to TRBJ1-2; the D gene is possibly TRBD1 (6 bases). Germline-derived CDR1 and CDR2 are DFQATT and SNEGSKA (reference sequence). V lost 2 bases and J 0 bases, leaving 10 bases between the germline ends. This CDR3 region has 14 residues. CDR3 bases: TGCAGTGCTAGATTCAGGACAGCTAACTATGGCTACACCTTC. Protein sequence: CSARFRTANYGYTF.

The chain has TRBV9 and TRBJ1-2; no clear D. The CDR3 is made up of 14 amino acids. V lost 4 bases and J 1 base, leaving 11 bases between the germline ends. Germline V CDR1 and CDR2: SGDLS, YYNGEE. The CDR3 region is CASSPGESNYGYTF. The CDR3 DNA reads TGTGCCAGCAGCCCCGGAGAAAGTAACTATGGCTACACCTTC.

The V and J genes are TRBV20-1 and TRBJ2-5, with TRBD1 as a possible D gene (5 bases). V lost 1 base, J lost 5 bases, and 8 bases lay in between. The V gene's germline CDR1 is DFQATT and CDR2 SNEGSKA (reference sequence). The length of the CDR3 is 12 residues. The CDR3 loop is CSARVQGETQYF. The CDR3 DNA reads TGCAGTGCTAGAGTGCAGGGTGAGACCCAGTACTTC.

The CDR3 nucleotides read TGTGCCAGCAGCTTACAACCGAGCTCCTACGAGCAGTACTTC. It yields the protein CASSLQPSSYEQYF. The gene calls are TRBV7-2 and TRBJ2-7; no clear D gene. Germline V gene lookup returns CDR1 SGHTA and CDR2 FQGNSA. CDR3 size: 14 residues. V shed 2 bases and J shed 0 bases, with 8 bases lying between them.

The V gene is TRBV7-3, the J gene TRBJ2-2; 8 bases line up with TRBD2. The trim removed 2 bases at V and 5 bases at J, leaving 4 bases unmatched. The CDR3 loop spans 15 amino acids. Per the germline V gene, CDR1 is SGHTA and CDR2 is FQGTGA. DNA for the CDR3: TGTGCCAGCAGCTTACACGGGGGGGCGACCGGGGAGCTGTTTTTT. Its translation is CASSLHGGATGELFF.

The V and J genes are TRBV20-1 and TRBJ1-1; no reliable D call. V was cut by 3 bases and J by 2 bases, with 16 bases left in between. CDR3 length: 15 amino acids. Per germline, CDR1 DFQATT and CDR2 SNEGSKA (reference sequence). DNA for the CDR3: TGCAGTGCTAGCAAGCGGCGCCTAGACAACACTGAAGCTTTCTTT. Amino acids: CSASKRRLDNTEAFF.

Only a few counts were recorded for this clonotype. V gene TRBV5-4 combines with J gene TRBJ1-3; D gene uncertain. This CDR3 region has 14 residues. Trimming took 5 bases from V and 1 from J, leaving 10 bases between them. CDR1 SGHNT and CDR2 YYREEE come from the germline V gene (reference sequence). CDR3 in DNA: TGTGCCAGCAGTTTGACCGGGTCTGGAAACACCATATATTTT. The encoded protein is CASSLTGSGNTIYF.

This chain uses TRBV12-3 or TRBV12-4 with TRBJ2-2; D is unclear. This CDR3 contains 13 residues. Trimming left V 4 bases short and J 2 bases short, with 5 bases between. Here the CDR3 DNA reads TGTGCCAGCAGTTCCCGAAACACCGGGGAGCTGTTTTTT. Translated, it gives CASSSRNTGELFF.

This chain uses TRBV14 with TRBJ2-4, with a weak D call TRBD1 (6 bases). Germline lookup yields CDR1 SGHDN and CDR2 FVKESK. This CDR3 spans 13 amino acids. Trimming removed 8 bases at V and 3 bases at J, with 11 bases between. This CDR3 reads CASLRTDKNIQYF. The DNA of the CDR3 is TGTGCCAGCCTGCGGACAGACAAAAACATTCAGTACTTC.

The rearrangement uses TRBV18 and TRBJ1-1, with TRBD1 as a possible D gene (5 bases). Trimming removed 1 base from V and 2 bases from J, with 11 bases in between. CDR3 size: 15 residues. Germline-derived CDR1 and CDR2 are KGHSH and LQKENI. For the CDR3, the DNA is TGTGCCAGCTCACCACGGGAGGGGCTCAACACTGAAGCTTTCTTT. Its translation: CASSPREGLNTEAFF.

The V and J genes are TRBV20-1 and TRBJ2-1; TRBD1 matches 8 bases. The trim removed 8 bases at V and 8 bases at J, leaving 8 bases unmatched. CDR1 DFQATT and CDR2 SNEGSKA come from the germline V gene (reference sequence). The CDR3 is 12 amino acids. CDR3: CSSVDRAYEQFF. The DNA for the CDR3 is TGCAGTTCTGTGGACAGGGCCTATGAGCAGTTCTTC.

The V and J genes are TRBV6-2 or TRBV6-3 and TRBJ2-7; possibly TRBD1 for D (6 bases). The CDR3 covers 14 residues. In germline, CDR1 is MNHEY, CDR2 SVGEGT. Trimming stripped 2 bases from V and 6 bases from J, with 14 bases between. The chain's CDR3 is CASSYLQGFFEQYF. DNA for the CDR3: TGTGCCAGCAGTTACCTTCAGGGGTTTTTCGAGCAGTACTTC.